The clone carrying this TCR beta chain was counted at least ten times. UMIs and a universal primer site were added when TCR cDNA was made by 5'RACE template switching. TCRdb processed the 5' RACE reads anew with MiXCR; each CDR3 protein has one entry. Among approximately 32,000 distinct CDR3 sequences, roughly a tenth were seen once, and the ten largest hold approximately 12%. The record originates from a study of T cells after yellow fever vaccination. About the study: Among memory cells, EM, EMRA, CM and Tscm subsets were sorted using CD3, CD45RA, CCR7 and CD95. Fractions containing few cells were prepared with SMART-Seq v4 Ultra Low Input. The study, taken as a whole, reports: Clones from primary vaccination mostly reappeared after the booster (96% CD4, under 90% CD8).

The CDR3 consists of 13 residues. V shed 0 bases, J shed 11 bases, and the junction held 5 bases outside the gene matches. Germline V gene lookup returns CDR1 LGHNA and CDR2 YSLEER. V usage is TRBV4-3 and J usage is TRBJ1-1; TRBD1 matches 8 bases. This sequence was found in a man aged 18-30 years who received the YFV17D yellow fever vaccine. Sequenced here: PBMCs, either bulk or a sorted T-cell subset (CD4+, CD8+, memory, or dextramer-sorted; not recorded which), sampled around 15 days after the first yellow fever vaccination. DNA of the CDR3: TGCGCCAGCAGCCAAGATAGGACAGGGTACGCTTTCTTT. Translating gives CASSQDRTGYAFF.